This entry concerns a single T cell receptor (beta chain). The antigen is unknown. These data belong to a study of cytomegalovirus exposure and HLA in healthy donors. General study points: With DRB1 most and HLA-C fewest, TCR association rates differed between HLA loci in a later analysis.

The PCR had 60 Vbeta and 13 Jbeta primers. This table comes from immunoSEQ multiplex PCR, and its TCRdb copy is limited to in-frame clones, with some not included. The sample records about 160,000 clones, roughly 78% being singletons. This CDR3 has 17 amino acids. Germline CDR1 reads SGHAT; CDR2 reads FQNNGV. J gave up 5 bases and V 3 bases, and 13 bases lay outside the gene matches. Sequencing was carried out using PBMCs. This clonotype originated in a man aged 35-49 years in good health and CMV-seropositive. V is TRBV11-2 and J is TRBJ2-7; 10 nucleotides match TRBD1. CDR3 bases: TGTGCCAGCAGCTTGTGGGCCGACAGGGGGCGCGGCAACGAGCAGTACTTC. It is translated as CASSLWADRGRGNEQYF.